Below, 9 T cell receptor beta chains from the same sample are listed, as sequenced in a study of vaccination effects on CD4 cells after COVID-19. What these receptors recognize is not known. Only in-frame clones appear in the TCRdb table, and some are missing; sequencing was by immunoSEQ multiplex PCR. Seen here are about 73,000 clones, roughly 74% observed once, and the top ten hold 2.5% to 3%. Before sequencing took place, the ViraFEST assay used viral peptide pools to expand antigen-specific CD4+ T cells. Upon completion of roughly ten days in culture, CD4+ T cells were isolated. People in the vaccine group had not been infected with SARS-CoV-2 before, and their nucleocapsid antibodies were negative. The sequencing here drew on CD4+ T cells from PBMCs cultured with HCoV-NL63 spike peptides, taken before COVID-19 vaccination. These receptor sequences come from a human donor who received a COVID-19 vaccine.

V and J are TRBV3-1 (or the pseudogene TRBV3-2) and TRBJ1-2; 8 nucleotides agree with TRBD1. Germline V lookup: CDR1 LGHDT, CDR2 YNNKEL (reference sequence). The CDR3 consists of 15 residues. Unmatched junction bases numbered 9, after V lost 5 bases and J lost 4 bases. The CDR3 reads CASSSRTGPTYGYTF. Here the CDR3 DNA reads TGTGCCAGCAGCTCTAGGACAGGGCCCACCTATGGCTACACCTTC.

The genes are TRBV5-1 and TRBJ2-3, with D perhaps matching TRBD1 (6 bases). Trimming stripped 2 bases from V and 9 bases from J, with 13 bases between. The CDR3 consists of 13 residues. The germline V gene has CDR1 SGHRS and CDR2 YFSETQ. The CDR3 here is CASSFQGHATQYF. The CDR3 DNA reads TGCGCCAGCAGCTTCCAGGGGCATGCCACGCAGTATTTT.

The V and J genes are TRBV2 and TRBJ1-6; D gene unclear. Between the trimmed V and J ends, which lost 1 base and 11 bases, there was a span of 9 bases. The germline V gene has CDR1 SNHLY and CDR2 FYNNEI. The CDR3 length is 13 residues. The CDR3 spells CASSEVRRTPLHF. CDR3 coding DNA: TGTGCCAGCAGTGAAGTCAGGCGTACACCCCTCCACTTT.

This chain joins TRBV27 and TRBJ2-2; D not resolved. Germline lookup yields CDR1 MNHEY and CDR2 SMNVEV (reference sequence). V lost 2 bases, J lost 6 bases, and 7 bases lay in between. CDR3 length: 13 amino acids. CDR3: CASSLNGAGELFF. CDR3 coding DNA: TGTGCCAGCAGTTTAAATGGTGCCGGGGAGCTGTTTTTT.

The V call is TRBV7-7, the J call TRBJ2-5, with D possibly being TRBD2 (6 bases). There are 16 residues in the CDR3. CDR1 and CDR2 (germline): SSHAT, FNYEAQ (reference sequence). V lost 5 bases, J lost 0 bases, and 16 bases lay in between. CDR3 sequence: CASSPSGGTYQETQYF. The CDR3 nucleotides are TGTGCCAGCAGCCCCTCTGGCGGGACGTACCAAGAGACCCAGTACTTC.

V usage is TRBV29-1 and J usage is TRBJ2-3; 8 positions match TRBD1. Trimming at V came to 7 bases and at J to 6 bases, leaving 9 bases not matched to a gene. Germline assignment: CDR1 SQVTM and CDR2 ANQGSEA. This CDR3 spans 13 amino acids. The CDR3 sequence is CSGQDRVADTQYF. CDR3 nucleotide sequence: TGCAGCGGCCAGGACAGGGTGGCGGATACGCAGTATTTT.

This clone was counted once. The rearrangement links TRBV12-3 or TRBV12-4 to TRBJ1-1; D unclear. This CDR3 is 13 amino acids long. The V gene lost 6 bases and the J gene lost 2 bases, with 10 bases spanning the gap. In nucleotides, the CDR3 is TGTGCCAGCAGCCCGCTTCCTAACACTGAAGCTTTCTTT. Protein: CASSPLPNTEAFF.

This chain links TRBV24-1 with TRBJ2-5; 9 nucleotides line up with TRBD1. V shed 5 bases, J shed 4 bases, and the junction held 10 bases outside the gene matches. CDR3 size: 16 residues. The germline V gene encodes CDR1 KGHDR and CDR2 SFDVKD. The CDR3 region has the DNA TGTGCCACCAGTGCCCGGACAGGGGTGGTCCTAGAGACCCAGTACTTC. Its translation is CATSARTGVVLETQYF.

V and J are TRBV5-6 and TRBJ1-3; D might be TRBD1 (5 bases). This CDR3 contains 16 residues. The V gene's germline CDR1 is SGHDT and CDR2 YYEEEE. Trimming left V 4 bases short and J 0 bases short, with 14 bases between. The CDR3 sequence: CASSPTVSTSGNTIYF. CDR3 sequence (DNA): TGTGCCAGCAGCCCGACAGTCTCGACCTCTGGAAACACCATATATTTT.